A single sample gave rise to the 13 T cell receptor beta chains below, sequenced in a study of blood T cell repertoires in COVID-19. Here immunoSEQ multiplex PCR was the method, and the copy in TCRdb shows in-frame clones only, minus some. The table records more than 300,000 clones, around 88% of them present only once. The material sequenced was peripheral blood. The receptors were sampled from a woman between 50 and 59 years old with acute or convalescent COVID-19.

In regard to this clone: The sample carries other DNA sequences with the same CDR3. The CDR3 loop is CASSLGESTDTQYF. The CDR3 nucleotides are TGCGCCAGCAGCTTGGGGGAGAGCACAGATACGCAGTATTTT. The rearrangement links TRBV5-1 to TRBJ2-3; TRBD2 might be the D (5 bases). Germline CDR1 is SGHRS and CDR2 is YFSETQ. V gave up 0 bases and J gave up 0 bases, with 5 bases separating them. The CDR3 totals 14 residues. Looking up the rest from reference TRBV5-1 and TRBJ2-3 gives the full variable domain: KAGVTQTPRYLIKTRGQQVTLSCSPISGHRSVSWYQQTPGQGLQFLFEYFSETQRNKGNFPGRFSGRQFSNSRSEMNVSTLELGDSALYLCASSLGESTDTQYFGPGTRLTVL.

Written as DNA, the CDR3 is TGTGCCAGCAGCGACGGACTGGCCCCTAACGAAGAGACCCAGTACTTC. Translating it yields CASSDGLAPNEETQYF. The chain carries TRBV9 and TRBJ2-5; TRBD2 might be the D (5 bases). Per germline, CDR1 SGDLS and CDR2 YYNGEE. The CDR3 is made up of 16 amino acids. V lost 3 bases and J 3 bases, leaving 18 bases between the germline ends.

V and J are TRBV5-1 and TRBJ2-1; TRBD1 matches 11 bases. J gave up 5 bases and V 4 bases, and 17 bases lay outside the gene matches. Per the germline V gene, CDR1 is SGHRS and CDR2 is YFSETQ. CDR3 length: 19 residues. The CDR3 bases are TGCGCCAGCAGCCCCAGGACAGGGGGCTTTGAAAGATCCAACAATGAGCAGTTCTTC. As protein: CASSPRTGGFERSNNEQFF.

This CDR3 reads CASSLAKGGNEKLFF. DNA of the CDR3: TGTGCCAGCAGCTTAGCGAAGGGAGGGAATGAAAAACTGTTTTTT. This rearrangement joins TRBV13 to TRBJ1-4, with D hard to call. In germline, CDR1 is PRHDT, CDR2 FYEKMQ (reference sequence). The CDR3 sequence is 15 residues long. Trimming took 1 base from V and 5 from J, leaving 11 bases between them.

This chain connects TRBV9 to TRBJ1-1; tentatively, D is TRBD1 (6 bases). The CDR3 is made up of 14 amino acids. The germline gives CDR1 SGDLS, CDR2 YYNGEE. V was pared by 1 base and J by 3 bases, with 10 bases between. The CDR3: CASSVRSGDTEAFF. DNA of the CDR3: TGTGCCAGCAGCGTAAGATCAGGGGACACTGAAGCTTTCTTT.

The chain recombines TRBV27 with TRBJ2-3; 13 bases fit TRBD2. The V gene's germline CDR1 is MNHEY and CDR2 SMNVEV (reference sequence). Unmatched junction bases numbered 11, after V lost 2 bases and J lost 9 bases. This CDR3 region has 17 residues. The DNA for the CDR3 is TGTGCCAGCAGTTTACGAAGGACTAGCGGGAGTTTAAGAACGCAGTATTTT. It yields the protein CASSLRRTSGSLRTQYF.

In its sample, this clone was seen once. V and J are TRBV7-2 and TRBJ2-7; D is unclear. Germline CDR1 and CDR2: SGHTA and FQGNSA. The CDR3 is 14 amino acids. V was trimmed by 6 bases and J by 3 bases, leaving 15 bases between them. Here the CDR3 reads CASSTQPGNYEQYF. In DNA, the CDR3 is TGTGCCAGCAGTACCCAGCCGGGTAACTACGAGCAGTACTTC.

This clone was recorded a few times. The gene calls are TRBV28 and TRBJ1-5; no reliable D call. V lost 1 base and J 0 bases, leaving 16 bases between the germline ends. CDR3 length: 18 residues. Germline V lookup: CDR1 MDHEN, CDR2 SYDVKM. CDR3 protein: CASSLYQKRLNSNQPQHF. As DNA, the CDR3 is TGTGCCAGCAGTTTATATCAAAAGAGATTGAATAGCAATCAGCCCCAGCATTTT.

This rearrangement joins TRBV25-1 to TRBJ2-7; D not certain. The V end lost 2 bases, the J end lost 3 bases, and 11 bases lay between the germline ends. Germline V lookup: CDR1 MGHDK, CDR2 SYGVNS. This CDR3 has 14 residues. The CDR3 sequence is CASSERSWNYEQYF. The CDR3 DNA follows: TGTGCCAGCAGTGAAAGGAGTTGGAACTACGAGCAGTACTTC.

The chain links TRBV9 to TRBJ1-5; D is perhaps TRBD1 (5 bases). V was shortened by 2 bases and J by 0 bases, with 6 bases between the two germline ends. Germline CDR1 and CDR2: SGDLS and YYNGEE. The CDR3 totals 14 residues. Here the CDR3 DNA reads TGTGCCAGCAGCGTTACAGGTAGCAATCAGCCCCAGCATTTT. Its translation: CASSVTGSNQPQHF. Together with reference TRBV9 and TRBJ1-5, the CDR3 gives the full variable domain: DSGVTQTPKHLITATGQRVTLRCSPRSGDLSVYWYQQSLDQGLQFLIQYYNGEERAKGNILERFSAQQFPDLHSELNLSSLELGDSALYFCASSVTGSNQPQHFGDGTRLSIL.

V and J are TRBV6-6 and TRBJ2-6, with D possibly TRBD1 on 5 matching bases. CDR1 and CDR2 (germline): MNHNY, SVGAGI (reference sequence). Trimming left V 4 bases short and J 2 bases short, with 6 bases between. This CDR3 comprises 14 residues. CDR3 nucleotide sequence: TGTGCCAGCAGTTCGACAGCTGGGGCCAACGTCCTGACTTTC. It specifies CASSSTAGANVLTF.

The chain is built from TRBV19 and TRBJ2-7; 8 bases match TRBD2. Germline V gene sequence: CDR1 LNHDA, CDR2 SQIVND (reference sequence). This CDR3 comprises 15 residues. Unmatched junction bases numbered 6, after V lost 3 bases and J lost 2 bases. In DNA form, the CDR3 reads TGTGCCAGTAGTATCACCGGGACTAGGGCCTACGAGCAGTACTTC. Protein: CASSITGTRAYEQYF.

Here the CDR3 DNA reads TGTGCCAGCAGCCAGTCCGGGACTTTCTACGAGCAGTACTTC. Its protein product is CASSQSGTFYEQYF. The rearrangement joins TRBV7-3 to TRBJ2-7, with a possible D match to TRBD2 (6 bases). The CDR3 consists of 14 residues. Trimming took 5 bases from V and 3 from J, leaving 14 bases between them. CDR1 and CDR2 from the germline V gene are SGHTA and FQGTGA.